This passage covers 15 T cell receptor beta chains from one sample sequenced in a study of T cells in women clearing cervical HPV infection. Some clones are missing from TCRdb's copy, which holds only in-frame ones; the method was immunoSEQ multiplex PCR. The table for this sample gives about 36,000 clones. The source material was blood buffy coat. The receptors stem from a woman between 18 and 69 years old with a cervical HPV16 infection that either progressed to CIN3+ or cleared (not recorded which).

Comments on this clone: The sequence runs out 3 residues before the end of the CDR3; the remainder is reconstructed from the germline J gene. This chain connects TRBV13 to TRBJ2-4; the D is unclear. This CDR3 has 15 residues. Germline-derived CDR1 and CDR2 are PRHDT and FYEKMQ (reference sequence). The CDR3 bases that were read are TGTGCCAGCAGCTTTCGGCGTAGAGCTAACTATGGT. Translation gives CASSFRRRANYG. In full, the CDR3 is CASSFRRRANYGQYF.

With regard to this clone: A junction end diverges from the germline sequence, so it may reflect a read error. The read ends 3 residues before the CDR3 terminus; that terminus is restored from the germline J gene. This chain joins TRBV4-2 and TRBJ2-5; 10 bases align to TRBD2. This CDR3 is 17 amino acids long. Germline assignment: CDR1 LGHNA and CDR2 YNFKEQ. Here the CDR3 reads CASSQEWSGGEQETQYF. The part of the CDR3 DNA that was read is TGCGCCAGCAGCCAAGAGTGGAGCGGGGGGGAACAAGAGACC.

Concerning this clone: The read ends 3 residues shy of where the CDR3 ends; the end is completed using the germline J gene. The chain joins TRBV2 to TRBJ1-4; D unresolved. Germline CDR1 SNHLY, CDR2 FYNNEI. The CDR3 extends over 13 amino acids. V was pared by 4 bases and J by 7 bases, with 10 bases between. The CDR3 DNA, read in part, is TGTGCCAGCAGTGTGGAGGGTGGTGAAAAA. Translation gives CASSVEGGEK. The complete CDR3 reads CASSVEGGEKLFF.

A note on this clone: The CDR3 goes on 3 residues after the read ends, and that part is filled in from the germline J gene. The sample carries other DNA sequences with the same CDR3. This chain uses TRBV5-5 with TRBJ2-5; D possibly matches TRBD1 or TRBD2 (5 bases each). The CDR3 has 15 amino acids. Germline CDR1 SGHKS, CDR2 YYEKEE (reference sequence). The V and J ends lost 4 bases and 4 bases respectively, with 17 bases between them. CDR3 DNA, as far as it was read: TGTGCCAGCAGCCCGCGAGGGGTTGAGGGAGAGACC. Its protein is CASSPRGVEGET. In full, the CDR3 is CASSPRGVEGETQYF.

CDR3 amino acids: CSAFQGGQGETQYF. The covered CDR3 bases are TGCAGTGCATTTCAGGGGGGCCAAGGGGAGACC. This chain connects TRBV20-1 to TRBJ2-5; D may be TRBD1 (7 bases). The CDR3 end lies 3 residues beyond the end of the read and is filled in from the germline J gene. The V and J ends lost 6 bases and 5 bases respectively, with 19 bases between them. The CDR3 loop spans 14 amino acids. The germline CDR1 and CDR2 sequences are DFQATT and SNEGSKA (reference sequence).

A remark on this clone: The read stops 3 residues short of the end of the CDR3; the missing end is completed from the germline J gene. This chain links TRBV30 with TRBJ2-3, with D perhaps TRBD1 or TRBD2 (5 bases each). Germline assignment: CDR1 GTSNPN and CDR2 SVGIG (reference sequence). The CDR3 is made up of 11 amino acids. The CDR3 reads CAWSVGETQYF. The DNA read from the CDR3 is TGTGCCTGGAGTGTAGGGGAGACG.

A note on this clone: The read comes to an end 3 residues before the CDR3 does, leaving the germline J gene to fill in the end. The chain employs TRBV19 and TRBJ2-1; D is possibly TRBD1 (6 bases). V was pared by 4 bases and J by 0 bases, with 13 bases between. Germline V gene lookup returns CDR1 LNHDA and CDR2 SQIVND (reference sequence). The CDR3 is 16 residues long. The sequenced part of the CDR3 DNA is TGTGCCAGTAGTACCAGACAGGTTCTCTCCTACAATGAG. Translated: CASSTRQVLSYNE. The full CDR3 sequence reads CASSTRQVLSYNEQFF. The whole variable domain, remainder taken from reference TRBV19 and TRBJ2-1, is DGGITQSPKYLFRKEGQNVTLSCEQNLNHDAMYWYRQDPGQGLRLIYYSQIVNDFQKGDIAEGYSVSREKKESFPLTVTSAQKNPTAFYLCASSTRQVLSYNEQFFGPGTRLTVL.

A remark on this clone: The read ends 3 residues early relative to the CDR3; the germline J gene fills the gap. V is TRBV2 and J is TRBJ2-7; 11 bases are a match to TRBD1. The CDR3 totals 15 residues. With 4 bases clipped from V and 4 bases from J, the junction kept 6 bases outside the gene matches. Germline V gene lookup returns CDR1 SNHLY and CDR2 FYNNEI. CDR3 DNA (partial): TGTGCCAGCAGTGCGGGACAGGGGGAATCATACGAG. Amino acids: CASSAGQGESYE. The whole CDR3 sequence reads CASSAGQGESYEQYF.

On this clone: The CDR3 is cut off 3 residues early in the read; its end comes from the germline J gene. The chain links TRBV18 to TRBJ1-1, with TRBD1 as a possible D gene (5 bases). Trimming took 6 bases from V and 0 from J, leaving 11 bases between them. Germline values: CDR1 KGHSH, CDR2 LQKENI. The CDR3 contains 14 residues. CDR3 region: CASSPDRLNTEAFF. The sequenced part of the CDR3 DNA is TGTGCCAGCTCGCCCGACAGACTGAACACTGAA.

The covered CDR3 bases are TGCAGTGCTAGAGCGACAGGGGACTATAGCAATCAGCCC. It yields the protein CSARATGDYSNQP. The whole CDR3 protein is CSARATGDYSNQPQHF. The chain combines TRBV20-1 with TRBJ1-5; 8 nucleotides line up with TRBD1. The read gets to within 3 residues of the CDR3 end, and the germline J gene fills in the rest. The CDR3 totals 16 residues. V lost 1 base and J lost 0; bases outside the gene matches: 5. Germline lookup yields CDR1 DFQATT and CDR2 SNEGSKA (reference sequence).

A word on this clone: Read sequence stops 3 residues before the CDR3 end, and the germline J gene provides the missing end. The rearrangement uses TRBV29-1 and TRBJ2-2; tentatively, D is TRBD1 (5 bases). The V gene lost 4 bases and the J gene lost 0 bases, with 9 bases spanning the gap. The CDR3 spans 14 residues. CDR1 and CDR2 from the germline V gene are SQVTM and ANQGSEA. The sequenced part of the CDR3 DNA is TGCAGCGTTGGACAGTCACCGAACACCGGGGAG. It specifies CSVGQSPNTGE. The CDR3 in its entirety is CSVGQSPNTGELFF.

On this clone itself: The read gets to within 3 residues of the CDR3 end, and the germline J gene fills in the rest. The genes are TRBV19 and TRBJ2-2; D may be TRBD1 (5 bases). CDR1 and CDR2 from the germline V gene are LNHDA and SQIVND (reference sequence). Between the trimmed V and J ends, which lost 3 bases and 3 bases, there was a span of 8 bases. This CDR3 contains 14 residues. The CDR3 bases that were read are TGTGCCAGTAGTATGACCAGGGACACCGGGGAG. It encodes CASSMTRDTGE. The full CDR3 protein reads CASSMTRDTGELFF.

To note about this clone: Read coverage stops 3 residues before the CDR3 terminus; the germline J gene supplies the remainder. The rearrangement uses TRBV7-9 and TRBJ1-2; D is possibly TRBD1 (6 bases). The CDR3 is 14 amino acids. Germline CDR1 reads SEHNR; CDR2 reads FQNEAQ (reference sequence). CDR3 residues: CASSARDKSYDYTF. CDR3 DNA, as far as it was read: TGTGCCAGCAGCGCCCGGGACAAATCCTACGAC.

Comments on this clone: The DNA ends 3 residues before the CDR3 does, and the rest of the CDR3 is filled in from the germline J gene. The chain has TRBV27 and TRBJ2-3, with TRBD2 matching 9 bases. The V and J ends lost 5 bases and 1 base, in that order; junction bases with no gene match: 7. Germline CDR1 MNHEY, CDR2 SMNVEV (reference sequence). The CDR3 runs to 16 residues. CDR3 residues: CASSRLSGGGTDTQYF. The sequenced part of the CDR3 DNA is TGTGCCAGCAGTCGCCTTAGCGGGGGCGGCACAGATACG.

Comment on this clone: Coverage ceases 3 residues before the CDR3 finishes, and the germline J gene fills in the end. The chain employs TRBV27 and TRBJ2-1; D unclear. V lost 5 bases and J lost 4, with 9 bases in between. CDR3 length: 13 amino acids. Germline assignment: CDR1 MNHEY and CDR2 SMNVEV (reference sequence). CDR3 in amino acids: CASSQGPYNEQFF. Incomplete CDR3 DNA: TGTGCCAGCAGTCAAGGGCCTTACAATGAG.